This T cell receptor beta chain was observed in a study of shared clonotypes between healthy human individuals. Study-level background: The study used three CD4 naive, three CD4 memory, two CD8 naive and one CD8 memory plate per donor.

The method was immunoSEQ multiplex PCR; TCRdb's version includes in-frame clones alone and lacks a portion of them. The repertoire holds about 1.5 million clones, approximately 98% seen once, with 0.4% to 0.45% in the top ten. As for this clone: Its target is not known.

Whole-study results and caveats: Across four donors, naive CD4 shared 5% to 6%, naive CD8 around 3.5%, memory CD4 less than 2.5%, memory CD8 over 0.3%. Even with large depth, rarefaction showed that sorted-subset sequencing was incomplete.

Per germline, CDR1 LNHDA and CDR2 SQIVND (reference sequence). The CDR3 contains 14 residues. Trimming removed 4 bases at V and 2 bases at J, with 12 bases between. Material for sequencing was naive CD4+ T cells sorted from blood. The subset was: CD45RA+ positively selected. The source is a man aged 25 to 45 in good health. The chain employs TRBV19 and TRBJ2-7; weak D call: TRBD2 (5 bases). CDR3 DNA: TGTGCCAGTAGTACCCCCGGGGAACCCTACGAGCAGTACTTC. It specifies CASSTPGEPYEQYF.